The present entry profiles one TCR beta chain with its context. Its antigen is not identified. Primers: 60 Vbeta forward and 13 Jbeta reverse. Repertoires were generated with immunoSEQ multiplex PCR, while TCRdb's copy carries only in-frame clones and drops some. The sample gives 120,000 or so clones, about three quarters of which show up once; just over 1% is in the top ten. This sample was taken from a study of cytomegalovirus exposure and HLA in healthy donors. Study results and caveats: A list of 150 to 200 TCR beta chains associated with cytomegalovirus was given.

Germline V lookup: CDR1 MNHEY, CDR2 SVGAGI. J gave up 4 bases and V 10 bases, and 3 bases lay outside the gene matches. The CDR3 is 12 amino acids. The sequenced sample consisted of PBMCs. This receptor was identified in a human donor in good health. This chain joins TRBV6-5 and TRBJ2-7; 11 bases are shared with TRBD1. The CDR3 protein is CATGQGAYEQYF. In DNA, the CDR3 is TGTGCCACCGGACAGGGGGCTTACGAGCAGTACTTC.